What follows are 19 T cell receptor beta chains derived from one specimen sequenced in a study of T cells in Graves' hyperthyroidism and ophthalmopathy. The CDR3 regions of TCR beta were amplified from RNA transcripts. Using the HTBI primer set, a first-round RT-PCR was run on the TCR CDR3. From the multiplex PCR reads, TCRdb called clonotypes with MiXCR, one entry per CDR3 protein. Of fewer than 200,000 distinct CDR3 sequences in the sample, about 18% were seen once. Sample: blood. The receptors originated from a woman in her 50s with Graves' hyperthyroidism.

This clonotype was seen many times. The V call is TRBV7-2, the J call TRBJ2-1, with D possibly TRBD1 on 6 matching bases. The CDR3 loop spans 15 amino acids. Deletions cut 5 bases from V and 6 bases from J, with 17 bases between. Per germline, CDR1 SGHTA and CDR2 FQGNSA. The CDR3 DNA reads TGTGCCAGCAGCCCCGGACAGTCAAGGGTCAATGAGCAGTTCTTC. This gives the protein CASSPGQSRVNEQFF.

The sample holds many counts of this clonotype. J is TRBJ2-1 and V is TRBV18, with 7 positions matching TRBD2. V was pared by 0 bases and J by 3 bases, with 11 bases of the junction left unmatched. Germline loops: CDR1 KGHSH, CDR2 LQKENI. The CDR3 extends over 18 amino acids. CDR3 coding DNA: TGTGCCAGCTCACCACCGGAGGGAGCGGGGAGATTCTACAATGAGCAGTTCTTC. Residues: CASSPPEGAGRFYNEQFF.

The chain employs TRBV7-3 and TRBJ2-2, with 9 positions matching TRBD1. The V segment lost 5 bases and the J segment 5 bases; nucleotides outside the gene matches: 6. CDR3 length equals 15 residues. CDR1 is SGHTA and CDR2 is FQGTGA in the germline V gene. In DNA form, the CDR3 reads TGTGCCAGCAGCCCCCGGACAGGGGCTACCGGGGAGCTGTTTTTT. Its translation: CASSPRTGATGELFF.

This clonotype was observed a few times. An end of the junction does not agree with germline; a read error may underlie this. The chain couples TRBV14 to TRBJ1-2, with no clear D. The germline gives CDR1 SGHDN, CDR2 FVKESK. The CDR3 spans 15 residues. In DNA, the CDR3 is TGTGCCAGCAGCCAAGACCCAGGCCGAGACTATGGCTGCACCTTC. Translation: CASSQDPGRDYGCTF.

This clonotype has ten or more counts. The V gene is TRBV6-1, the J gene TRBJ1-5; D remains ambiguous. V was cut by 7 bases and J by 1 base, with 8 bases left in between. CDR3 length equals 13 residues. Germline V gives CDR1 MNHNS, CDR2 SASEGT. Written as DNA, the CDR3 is TGTGCCAGCACGGCGGGGAGCAATCAGCCCCAGCATTTT. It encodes CASTAGSNQPQHF.

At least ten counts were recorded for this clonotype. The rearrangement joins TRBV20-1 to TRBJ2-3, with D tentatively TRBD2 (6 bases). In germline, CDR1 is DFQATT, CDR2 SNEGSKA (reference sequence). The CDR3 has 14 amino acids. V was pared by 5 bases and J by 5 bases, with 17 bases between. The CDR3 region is CSAAGGLALDTQYF. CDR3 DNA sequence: TGCAGTGCTGCAGGAGGGCTAGCTTTAGATACGCAGTATTTT.

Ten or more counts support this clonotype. The chain's CDR3 is CASSWSGQGGSGQFF. DNA for the CDR3: TGCGCCAGCAGCTGGTCGGGACAGGGAGGCTCGGGGCAGTTCTTC. This chain uses TRBV5-1 with TRBJ2-1; 9 nucleotides agree with TRBD1. This CDR3 is built from 15 residues. The germline gives CDR1 SGHRS, CDR2 YFSETQ. V was clipped by 3 bases and J by 12 bases; unmatched bases: 13.

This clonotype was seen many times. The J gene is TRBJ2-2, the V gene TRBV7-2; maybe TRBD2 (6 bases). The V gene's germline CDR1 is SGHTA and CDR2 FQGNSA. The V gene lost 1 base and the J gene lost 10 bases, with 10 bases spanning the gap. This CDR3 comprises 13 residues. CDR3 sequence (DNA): TGTGCCAGCAGCTTAGGGGGAGGACAGGAGCTGTTTTTT. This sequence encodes CASSLGGGQELFF. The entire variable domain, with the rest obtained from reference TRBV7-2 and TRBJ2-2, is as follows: GAGVSQSPSNKVTEKGKDVELRCDPISGHTALYWYRQSLGQGLEFLIYFQGNSAPDKSGLPSDRFSAERTGGSVSTLTIQRTQQEDSAVYLCASSLGGGQELFFGEGSRLTVL.

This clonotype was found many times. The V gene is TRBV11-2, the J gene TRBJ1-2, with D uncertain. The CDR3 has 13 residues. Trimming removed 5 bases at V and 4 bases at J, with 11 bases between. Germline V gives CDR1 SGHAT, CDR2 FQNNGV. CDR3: CASSNGPLYGYTF. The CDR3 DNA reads TGTGCCAGCAGCAATGGGCCTCTCTATGGCTACACCTTC.

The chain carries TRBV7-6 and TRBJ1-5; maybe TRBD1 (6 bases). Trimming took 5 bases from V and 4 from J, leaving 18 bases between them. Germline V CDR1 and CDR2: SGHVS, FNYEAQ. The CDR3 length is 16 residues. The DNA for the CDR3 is TGTGCCAGCAGCAAGAGGGGGGTGGGGAGAAATCAGCCCCAGCATTTT. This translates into CASSKRGVGRNQPQHF. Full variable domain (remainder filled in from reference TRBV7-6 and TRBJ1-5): GAGVSQSPRYKVTKRGQDVALRCDPISGHVSLYWYRQALGQGPEFLTYFNYEAQQDKSGLPNDRFSAERPEGSISTLTIQRTEQRDSAMYRCASSKRGVGRNQPQHFGDGTRLSIL.

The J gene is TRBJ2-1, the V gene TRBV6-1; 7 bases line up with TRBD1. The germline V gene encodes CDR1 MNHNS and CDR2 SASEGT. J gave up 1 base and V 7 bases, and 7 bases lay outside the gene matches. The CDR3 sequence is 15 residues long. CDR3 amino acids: CASTRTGDSYNEQFF. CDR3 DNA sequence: TGTGCCAGCACCAGGACAGGCGATTCCTACAATGAGCAGTTCTTC.

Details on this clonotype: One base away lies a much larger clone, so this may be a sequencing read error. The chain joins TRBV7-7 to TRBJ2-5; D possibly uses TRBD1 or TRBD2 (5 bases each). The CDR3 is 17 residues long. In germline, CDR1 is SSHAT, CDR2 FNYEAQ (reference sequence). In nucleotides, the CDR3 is TGTGCTAGCAGCTTAAGTTCGTGGGACCTGACGGCGGAGACCCAGTACTTC. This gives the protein CASSLSSWDLTAETQYF.

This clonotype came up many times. The CDR3 DNA reads TGCAGTGCAAGGACAGGGGGGTCAGTGGAGCTGTTTTTT. This codes for CSARTGGSVELFF. This chain uses TRBV20-1 with TRBJ2-2; 10 nucleotides align to TRBD1. The CDR3 spans 13 residues. V shed 6 bases, J shed 10 bases, and the junction held 8 bases outside the gene matches. In germline, CDR1 is DFQATT, CDR2 SNEGSKA (reference sequence).

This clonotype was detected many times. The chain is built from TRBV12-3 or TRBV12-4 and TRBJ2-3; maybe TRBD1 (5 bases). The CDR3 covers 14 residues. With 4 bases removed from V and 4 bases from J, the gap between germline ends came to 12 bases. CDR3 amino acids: CASSSREAADTQYF. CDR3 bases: TGTGCCAGCAGTTCCAGGGAAGCCGCAGATACGCAGTATTTT.

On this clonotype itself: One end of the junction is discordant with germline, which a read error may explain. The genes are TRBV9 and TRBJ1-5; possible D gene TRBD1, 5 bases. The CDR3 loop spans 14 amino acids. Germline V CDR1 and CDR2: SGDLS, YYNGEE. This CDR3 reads CAGSPSTANQPQHF. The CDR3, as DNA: TGTGCCGGCAGCCCCTCGACAGCCAATCAGCCCCAGCATTTT.

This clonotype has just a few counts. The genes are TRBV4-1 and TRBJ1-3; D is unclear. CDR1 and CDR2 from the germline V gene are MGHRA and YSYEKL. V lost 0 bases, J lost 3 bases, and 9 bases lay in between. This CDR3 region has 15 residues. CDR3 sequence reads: CASSQDPLGGNTIYF. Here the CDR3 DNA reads TGCGCCAGCAGCCAAGATCCCCTGGGTGGAAACACCATATATTTT.

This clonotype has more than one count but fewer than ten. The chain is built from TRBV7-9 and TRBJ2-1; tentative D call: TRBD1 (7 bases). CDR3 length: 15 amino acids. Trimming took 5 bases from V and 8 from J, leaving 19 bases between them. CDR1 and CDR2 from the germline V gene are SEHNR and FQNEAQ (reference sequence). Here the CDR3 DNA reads TGTGCCAGCAGCGAAACTAGCAGGGGGGCAGATGAGCAGTTCTTC. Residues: CASSETSRGADEQFF.

CDR3 bases: TGTGCCAGCAGCTTAACAGGGGCCCGAGGGTCCTACAATGAGCAGTTCTTC. Amino acid sequence: CASSLTGARGSYNEQFF. The chain is built from TRBV7-9 and TRBJ2-1; 7 bases match TRBD1. Germline assignment: CDR1 SEHNR and CDR2 FQNEAQ (reference sequence). The CDR3 is 17 residues long. Trimming removed 2 bases from V and 1 base from J; junction bases left unmatched: 8.

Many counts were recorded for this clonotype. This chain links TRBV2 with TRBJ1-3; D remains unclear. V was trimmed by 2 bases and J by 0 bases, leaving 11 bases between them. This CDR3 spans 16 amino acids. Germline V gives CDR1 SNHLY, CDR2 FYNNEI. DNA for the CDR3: TGTGCCAGCAGTGAACTCGACAACTTCTCTGGAAACACCATATATTTT. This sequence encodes CASSELDNFSGNTIYF.